The rows below give T cell receptor beta chains drawn from one sample of a study of blood T cell repertoires in COVID-19. Assay: immunoSEQ multiplex PCR; the TCRdb copy retains only in-frame clones and omits some. The sample contains fewer than 200,000 clones, about four fifths of which appear only once. Sequencing was done on a sample of peripheral blood. These receptors came from a man aged 40-55 years who had recovered from COVID-19. Both conserved end residues are part of each CDR3. The D gene is left open where the match is weak. The size field is filled for only some rows; it gives once, few, many or a size class.

v_gene,abundance,j_gene,d_gene,CDR3aa,CDR3nt
TRBV2,NA,TRBJ2-5,NA,CAQAREAGETQYF,TGTGCCCAGGCTCGGGAAGCCGGGGAGACCCAGTACTTC
TRBV4-2,once,TRBJ2-5,TRBD2,CASSREREPQETQYF,TGTGCCAGCAGCCGGGAGCGGGAGCCCCAAGAGACCCAGTACTTC
TRBV7-9,NA,TRBJ1-4,NA,CASSLSTGINEKLFF,TGTGCCAGCAGCTTATCGACTGGCATAAATGAAAAACTGTTTTTT
TRBV7-2,NA,TRBJ1-1,NA,CASTPSRGQNTEAFF,TGTGCCAGCACCCCCTCCAGGGGCCAGAACACTGAAGCTTTCTTT
TRBV9,NA,TRBJ2-1,TRBD1,CASSKTPGQVKNEQFF,TGTGCCAGCAGCAAGACACCGGGACAGGTCAAGAATGAGCAGTTCTTC
TRBV7-9,NA,TRBJ2-3,TRBD1,CASSYEQGDTQYF,TGTGCCAGCAGCTACGAACAGGGGGATACGCAGTATTTT
TRBV27,NA,TRBJ1-5,NA,CASSLSSRQDYSNQPQHF,TGTGCCAGCAGTTTATCTTCACGACAGGATTATAGCAATCAGCCCCAGCATTTT
TRBV11-3,NA,TRBJ2-1,NA,CASSLEGQINNEQFF,TGTGCCAGCAGCTTGGAGGGACAGATAAACAATGAGCAGTTCTTC
TRBV6-5,NA,TRBJ1-2,NA,CASSTGINYGYTF,TGTGCCAGCAGTACAGGGATTAACTATGGCTACACCTTC
TRBV6-5,many,TRBJ1-2,TRBD1,CASRDRNHGYTF,TGTGCCAGTAGGGACAGGAATCATGGCTACACCTTC
TRBV5-8,NA,TRBJ2-3,TRBD2,CASSLELAGGTDTQYF,TGTGCCAGCAGCTTGGAGCTAGCGGGGGGCACAGATACGCAGTATTTT
TRBV10-3,NA,TRBJ2-5,TRBD2,CATGTSGQETQYF,TGTGCCACAGGGACTAGCGGCCAAGAGACCCAGTACTTC
TRBV5-6,NA,TRBJ1-1,TRBD1,CASSYRGRRAFF,TGTGCCAGCAGCTACAGGGGGCGGCGAGCTTTCTTT
TRBV5-5,NA,TRBJ1-2,NA,CASSLTQAYGYTF,TGTGCCAGCAGCTTGACTCAAGCCTATGGCTACACCTTC
TRBV11-2,once,TRBJ2-4,TRBD2,CASSSPRGGNIQYF,TGTGCCAGCAGCTCCCCAAGGGGAGGGAACATTCAGTACTTC
TRBV6-5,NA,TRBJ2-7,TRBD1,CASSLGQVYEQYF,TGTGCCAGCAGTCTGGGACAGGTCTACGAGCAGTACTTC
TRBV27,NA,TRBJ2-2,NA,CASRTDTGELFF,TGTGCCAGCAGAACAGACACCGGGGAGCTGTTTTTT
TRBV15,NA,TRBJ2-2,TRBD1,CATSRDRGRAGELFF,TGTGCCACCAGCAGGGACAGGGGGCGCGCCGGGGAGCTGTTTTTT
TRBV21-1,NA,TRBJ1-5,NA,CASSTSNRNELSRPQHF,TGTGCCAGCAGCACTAGCAACCGCAATGAGTTATCCCGGCCCCAGCATTTT
TRBV11-1,NA,TRBJ2-7,NA,CASSLLSYEQYF,TGTGCCAGCAGCCTACTTTCCTACGAGCAGTACTTC
TRBV2,NA,TRBJ2-7,NA,CASSTSTVPYEQYF,TGTGCCAGCAGCACCTCGACAGTCCCCTACGAGCAGTACTTC
TRBV20-1,NA,TRBJ1-2,NA,CSASKGRADGYTF,TGCAGTGCTAGTAAGGGGAGGGCTGATGGCTACACCTTC
TRBV6-5,NA,TRBJ2-7,NA,CASSYGQTSQYF,TGTGCCAGCAGTTACGGGCAGACCTCGCAGTACTTC
TRBV28,once,TRBJ1-2,TRBD1,CASSRGGFDGYTF,TGTGCCAGCAGCCGAGGGGGCTTCGATGGCTACACCTTC
TRBV5-6,NA,TRBJ1-1,NA,CASSFSNTEAFF,TGTGCCAGCAGCTTCTCGAACACTGAAGCTTTCTTT
TRBV11-3,NA,TRBJ1-1,NA,CASSSLGVIGTEAFF,TGTGCCAGCAGCTCCCTAGGGGTGATCGGCACTGAAGCTTTCTTT
TRBV11-2,NA,TRBJ2-7,NA,CASSLVAADGEQYF,TGTGCCAGCAGCTTAGTGGCGGCGGATGGCGAGCAGTACTTC
TRBV9,NA,TRBJ1-5,NA,CAAACSNQPQHF,TGTGCAGCGGCCTGTAGCAATCAGCCCCAGCATTTT
TRBV28,few,TRBJ2-5,NA,CASSLTGETQYF,TGTGCCAGCAGTTTAACGGGAGAGACCCAGTACTTC
TRBV27,NA,TRBJ2-2,TRBD2,CASSPPQGGFNTGELFF,TGTGCCAGCAGTCCTCCTCAGGGAGGGTTTAACACCGGGGAGCTGTTTTTT
TRBV29-1,NA,TRBJ2-2,NA,CSADSFTGELFF,TGCAGCGCGGACAGCTTCACCGGGGAGCTGTTTTTT
TRBV7-7,NA,TRBJ2-5,TRBD2,CASSLAPTSGNQETQYF,TGTGCTAGCAGCTTAGCGCCGACTAGCGGGAACCAAGAGACCCAGTACTTC
TRBV30,NA,TRBJ2-7,TRBD2,CAWSPGGGEQYF,TGTGCCTGGAGTCCGGGGGGGGGCGAGCAGTACTTC
TRBV19,NA,TRBJ2-1,NA,CASSSGMRSYNEQFF,TGTGCCAGTAGTAGCGGGATGCGGTCCTACAATGAGCAGTTCTTC
TRBV6-2/TRBV6-3,NA,TRBJ2-3,TRBD1,CASSSGQGADTQYF,TGTGCCAGCAGTTCTGGACAGGGGGCAGATACGCAGTATTTT
TRBV7-2,NA,TRBJ1-2,NA,CASSLGRDGYTF,TGTGCCAGCAGCTTAGGCCGGGATGGCTACACCTTC
TRBV4-3,NA,TRBJ2-2,NA,CASSQMGRNTGELFF,TGCGCCAGCAGCCAAATGGGGCGGAACACCGGGGAGCTGTTTTTT
TRBV11-2,NA,TRBJ2-7,NA,CASSFSGRPPYSYEQYF,TGTGCCAGCAGCTTTTCAGGCCGGCCACCATACTCCTACGAGCAGTACTTC
TRBV2,NA,TRBJ2-3,TRBD2,CASSSGGADTQYF,TGTGCCAGCAGCAGTGGGGGGGCAGATACGCAGTATTTT
TRBV6-5,NA,TRBJ2-7,NA,CASSYSRYEQYF,TGTGCCAGCAGTTACTCGCGTTACGAGCAGTACTTC
TRBV28,NA,TRBJ2-7,NA,CASSSAGDGYEQYF,TGTGCCAGCAGTTCCGCGGGTGATGGCTACGAGCAGTACTTC
TRBV5-4,NA,TRBJ2-3,TRBD2,CASSPGGLGTRTDTQYF,TGTGCCAGCAGCCCCGGGGGCTTGGGGACTAGGACAGATACGCAGTATTTT
TRBV11-3,NA,TRBJ2-7,NA,CASSSPSGSLNEQYF,TGTGCCAGCAGCTCCCCCTCCGGGTCCCTCAACGAGCAGTACTTC
TRBV28,NA,TRBJ2-7,TRBD2,CASSRGLAGTYEQYF,TGTGCCAGCAGTAGGGGACTAGCGGGTACCTACGAGCAGTACTTC
TRBV29-1,NA,TRBJ1-1,TRBD1,CSVEQGRNTEAFF,TGCAGCGTGGAACAGGGGAGAAACACTGAAGCTTTCTTT
TRBV19,NA,TRBJ2-6,TRBD1,CASSLTGLIVLTF,TGTGCCAGTAGCCTGACAGGGTTGATCGTCCTGACTTTC
TRBV5-6,NA,TRBJ2-7,TRBD2,CASSLVGSGSSDYEQYF,TGTGCCAGCAGCTTGGTTGGTAGCGGGTCGAGTGACTACGAGCAGTACTTC
TRBV7-8,NA,TRBJ2-5,TRBD2,CASRPLAEETQYF,TGTGCCAGCAGGCCCCTAGCGGAAGAGACCCAGTACTTC
TRBV6-5,few,TRBJ1-6,NA,CASSMTGMNSPLHF,TGTGCCAGCAGTATGACGGGAATGAATTCACCCCTCCACTTT
TRBV5-4,once,TRBJ1-2,NA,CASSLTGSIYGYTF,TGTGCCAGCAGCTTGACAGGGTCTATCTATGGCTACACCTTC
TRBV15,NA,TRBJ2-6,NA,CATSTPLGEWANVLTF,TGTGCCACCAGCACCCCTCTGGGAGAGTGGGCCAACGTCCTGACTTTC
TRBV4-3,NA,TRBJ1-2,NA,CASSPTGRDYGYTF,TGCGCCAGCAGCCCTACAGGGAGAGACTATGGCTACACCTTC
TRBV7-8,NA,TRBJ2-2,NA,CASNRGQPNTGELFF,TGTGCCAGCAATAGGGGCCAGCCGAACACCGGGGAGCTGTTTTTT
TRBV5-8,NA,TRBJ1-4,TRBD1,CASSPGQMREKLFF,TGTGCCAGCAGCCCGGGACAGATGCGTGAAAAACTGTTTTTT